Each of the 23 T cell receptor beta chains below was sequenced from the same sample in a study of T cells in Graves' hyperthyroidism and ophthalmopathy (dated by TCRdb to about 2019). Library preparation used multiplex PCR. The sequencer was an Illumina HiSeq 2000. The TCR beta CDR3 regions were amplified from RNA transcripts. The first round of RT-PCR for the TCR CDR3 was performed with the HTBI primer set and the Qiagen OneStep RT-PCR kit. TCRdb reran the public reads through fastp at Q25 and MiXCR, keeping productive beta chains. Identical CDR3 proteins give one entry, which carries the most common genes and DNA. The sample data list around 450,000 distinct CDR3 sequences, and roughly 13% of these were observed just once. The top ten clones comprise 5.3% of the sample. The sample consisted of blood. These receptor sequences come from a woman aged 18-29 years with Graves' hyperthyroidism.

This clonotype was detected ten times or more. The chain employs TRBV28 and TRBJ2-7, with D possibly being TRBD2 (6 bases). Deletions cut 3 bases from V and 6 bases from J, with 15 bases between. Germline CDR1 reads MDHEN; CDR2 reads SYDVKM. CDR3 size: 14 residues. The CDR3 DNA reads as TGTGCCAGCAGTTTGGGGGAGAACGGGGGCGAGCAGTACTTC. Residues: CASSLGENGGEQYF.

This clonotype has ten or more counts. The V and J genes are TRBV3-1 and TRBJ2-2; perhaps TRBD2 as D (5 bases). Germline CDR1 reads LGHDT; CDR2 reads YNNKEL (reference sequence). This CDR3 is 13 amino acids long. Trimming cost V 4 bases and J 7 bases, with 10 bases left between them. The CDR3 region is CASSPDSNGELFF. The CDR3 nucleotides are TGTGCCAGCAGCCCGGACTCGAACGGGGAGCTGTTTTTT.

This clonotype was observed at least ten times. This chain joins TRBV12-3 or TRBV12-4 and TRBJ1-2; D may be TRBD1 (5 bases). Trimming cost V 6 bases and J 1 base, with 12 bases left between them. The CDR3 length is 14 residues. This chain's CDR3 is CASSRGQGNYGYTF. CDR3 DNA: TGTGCCAGCAGCCGGGGCCAGGGTAACTATGGCTACACCTTC.

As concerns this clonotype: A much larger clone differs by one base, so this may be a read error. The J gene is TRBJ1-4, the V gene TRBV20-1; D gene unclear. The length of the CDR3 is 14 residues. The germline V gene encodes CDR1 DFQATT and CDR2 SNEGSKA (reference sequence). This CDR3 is CSSRDHAIREKLFF. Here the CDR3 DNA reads TGCAGTTCTAGAGATCATGCCATTCGGGAAAAACTGTTTTTT.

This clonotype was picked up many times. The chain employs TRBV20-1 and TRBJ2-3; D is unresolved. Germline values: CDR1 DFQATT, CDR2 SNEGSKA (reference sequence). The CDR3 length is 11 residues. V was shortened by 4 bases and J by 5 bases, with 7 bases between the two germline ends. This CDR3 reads CSATRRDTQYF. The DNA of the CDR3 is TGCAGTGCTACGAGGCGAGATACGCAGTATTTT.

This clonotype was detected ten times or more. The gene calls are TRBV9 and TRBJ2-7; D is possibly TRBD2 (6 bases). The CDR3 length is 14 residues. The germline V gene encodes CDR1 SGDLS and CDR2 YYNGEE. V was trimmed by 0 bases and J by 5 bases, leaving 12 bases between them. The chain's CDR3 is CASSVDPGVNEQYF. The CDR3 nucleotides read TGTGCCAGCAGCGTAGATCCGGGGGTTAACGAGCAGTACTTC.

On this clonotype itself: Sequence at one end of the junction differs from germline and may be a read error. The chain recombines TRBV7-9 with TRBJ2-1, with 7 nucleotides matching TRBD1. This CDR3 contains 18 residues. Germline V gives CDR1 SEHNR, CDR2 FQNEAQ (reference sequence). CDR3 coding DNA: TGTGCCAGCAGCCGACCGCATCCGGGACAGATTTCCTACAATGAGCAGTGCTTC. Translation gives CASSRPHPGQISYNEQCF.

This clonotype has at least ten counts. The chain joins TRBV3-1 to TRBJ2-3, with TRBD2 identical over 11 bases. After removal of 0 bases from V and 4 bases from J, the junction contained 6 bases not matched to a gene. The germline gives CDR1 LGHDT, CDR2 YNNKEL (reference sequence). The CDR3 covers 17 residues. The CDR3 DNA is TGTGCCAGCAGCCAAGAGCGACTAGCGGGATGGCCAGATACGCAGTATTTT. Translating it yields CASSQERLAGWPDTQYF.

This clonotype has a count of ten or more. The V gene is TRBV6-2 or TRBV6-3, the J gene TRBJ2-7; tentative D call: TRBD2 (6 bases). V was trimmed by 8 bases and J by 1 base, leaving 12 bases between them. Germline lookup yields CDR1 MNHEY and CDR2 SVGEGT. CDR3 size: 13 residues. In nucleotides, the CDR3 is TGTGCCAGCGCGGGGCTTTTATCCTACGAGCAGTACTTC. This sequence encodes CASAGLLSYEQYF.

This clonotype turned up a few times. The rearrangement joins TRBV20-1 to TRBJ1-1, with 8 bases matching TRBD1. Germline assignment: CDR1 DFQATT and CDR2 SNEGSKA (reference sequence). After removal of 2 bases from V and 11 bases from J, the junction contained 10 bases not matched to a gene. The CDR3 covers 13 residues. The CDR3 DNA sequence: TGCAGTGCTAGACGGACAGGGACACTGGGCGCTTTCTTT. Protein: CSARRTGTLGAFF.

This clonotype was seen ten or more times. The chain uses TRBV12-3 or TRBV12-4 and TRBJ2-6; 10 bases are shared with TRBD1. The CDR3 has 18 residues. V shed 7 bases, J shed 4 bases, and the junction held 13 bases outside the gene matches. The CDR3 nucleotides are TGTGCCAGCACCTTTGGGACAGGGGTATCGTCCGGGGCCAACGTCCTGACTTTC. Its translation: CASTFGTGVSSGANVLTF.

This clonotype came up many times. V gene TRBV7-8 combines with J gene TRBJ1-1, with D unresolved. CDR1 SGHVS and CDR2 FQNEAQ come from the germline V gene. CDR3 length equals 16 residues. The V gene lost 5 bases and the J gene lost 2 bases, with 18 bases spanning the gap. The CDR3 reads CASSVVPRGQNTEAFF. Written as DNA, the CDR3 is TGTGCCAGCAGCGTAGTCCCGAGAGGTCAAAACACTGAAGCTTTCTTT.

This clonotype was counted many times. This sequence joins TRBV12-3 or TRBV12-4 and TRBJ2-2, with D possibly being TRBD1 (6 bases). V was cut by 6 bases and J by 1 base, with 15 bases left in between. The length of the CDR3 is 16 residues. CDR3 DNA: TGTGCCAGCAGCCCCCAGACAGGTTTGAACACCGGGGAGCTGTTTTTT. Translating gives CASSPQTGLNTGELFF.

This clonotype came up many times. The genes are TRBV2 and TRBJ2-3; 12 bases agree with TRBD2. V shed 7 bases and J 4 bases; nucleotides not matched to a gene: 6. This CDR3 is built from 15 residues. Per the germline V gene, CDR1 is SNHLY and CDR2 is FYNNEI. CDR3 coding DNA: TGTGCCAGCATCAAGACTAGCGGGAGCCCAGATACGCAGTATTTT. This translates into CASIKTSGSPDTQYF.

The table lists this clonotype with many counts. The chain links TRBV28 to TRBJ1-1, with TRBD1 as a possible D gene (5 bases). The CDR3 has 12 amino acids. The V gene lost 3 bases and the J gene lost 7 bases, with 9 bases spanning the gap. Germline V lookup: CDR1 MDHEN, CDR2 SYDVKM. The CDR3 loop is CASSLGRGEAFF. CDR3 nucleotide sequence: TGTGCCAGCAGTTTGGGGCGGGGTGAAGCTTTCTTT.

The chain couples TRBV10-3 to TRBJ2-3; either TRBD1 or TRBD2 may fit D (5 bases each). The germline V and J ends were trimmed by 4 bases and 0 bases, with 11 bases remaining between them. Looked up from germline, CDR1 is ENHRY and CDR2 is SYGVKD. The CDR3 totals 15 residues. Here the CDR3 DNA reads TGTGCCATCAGTGTTGGGGGAGCTAGCACAGATACGCAGTATTTT. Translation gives CAISVGGASTDTQYF.

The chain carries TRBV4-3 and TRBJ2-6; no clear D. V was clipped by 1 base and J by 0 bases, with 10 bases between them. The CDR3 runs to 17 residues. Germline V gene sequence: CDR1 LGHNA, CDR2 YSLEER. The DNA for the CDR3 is TGCGCCAGCAGCCAAGCCAGTACCTACTCTGGGGCCAACGTCCTGACTTTC. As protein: CASSQASTYSGANVLTF.

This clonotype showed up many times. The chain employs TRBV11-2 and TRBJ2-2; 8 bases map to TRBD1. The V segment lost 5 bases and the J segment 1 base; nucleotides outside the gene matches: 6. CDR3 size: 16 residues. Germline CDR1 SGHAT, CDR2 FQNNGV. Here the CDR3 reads CASSPWDRRNTGELFF. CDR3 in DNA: TGTGCCAGCAGCCCGTGGGACAGGAGGAACACCGGGGAGCTGTTTTTT.

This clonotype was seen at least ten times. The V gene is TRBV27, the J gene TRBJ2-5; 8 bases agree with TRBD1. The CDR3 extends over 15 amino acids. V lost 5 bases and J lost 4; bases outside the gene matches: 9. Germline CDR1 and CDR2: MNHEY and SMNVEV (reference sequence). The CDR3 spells CASSPGQGNSETQYF. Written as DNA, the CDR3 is TGTGCCAGCAGTCCCGGACAGGGAAATTCAGAGACCCAGTACTTC.

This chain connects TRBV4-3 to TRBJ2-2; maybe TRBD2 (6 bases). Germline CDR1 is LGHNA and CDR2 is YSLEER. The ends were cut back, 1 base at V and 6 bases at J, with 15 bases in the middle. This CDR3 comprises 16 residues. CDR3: CASSQGIGRNPGELFF. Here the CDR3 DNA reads TGCGCCAGCAGCCAAGGGATCGGGAGAAATCCCGGGGAGCTGTTTTTT.

CDR3 amino acids: CASSALSSYKDQPQHF. The CDR3 DNA reads TGTGCCAGCAGTGCCTTATCCTCTTATAAGGATCAGCCCCAGCATTTT. This rearrangement joins TRBV6-2 or TRBV6-3 to TRBJ1-5; D unclear. In germline, CDR1 is MNHEY, CDR2 SVGEGT. This CDR3 region has 16 residues. V lost 5 bases and J lost 5, with 19 bases in between.

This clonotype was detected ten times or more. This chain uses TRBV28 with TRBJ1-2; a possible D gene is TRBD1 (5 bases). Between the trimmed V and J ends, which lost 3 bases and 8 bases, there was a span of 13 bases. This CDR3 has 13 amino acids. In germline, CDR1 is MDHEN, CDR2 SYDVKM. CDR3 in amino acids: CASSFSGTNGYTF. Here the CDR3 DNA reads TGTGCCAGCAGTTTCAGTGGGACGAACGGCTACACCTTC.

DNA for the CDR3: TGTGCCAGCAGTCCCGGGACAGGGGGCGCCCCTGGGGCCAACGTCCTGACTTTC. It translates to CASSPGTGGAPGANVLTF. This chain joins TRBV7-2 and TRBJ2-6; 12 bases line up with TRBD1. This CDR3 comprises 18 residues. Germline-derived CDR1 and CDR2 are SGHTA and FQGNSA. V trimming: 6 bases; J trimming: 2 bases; junction bases outside the gene matches: 8. Combining the CDR3 with reference TRBV7-2 and TRBJ2-6 gives the whole variable domain GAGVSQSPSNKVTEKGKDVELRCDPISGHTALYWYRQSLGQGLEFLIYFQGNSAPDKSGLPSDRFSAERTGGSVSTLTIQRTQQEDSAVYLCASSPGTGGAPGANVLTFGAGSRLTVL.